What follows are 10 T cell receptor beta chains derived from one specimen sequenced in a study of cytomegalovirus exposure and HLA in healthy donors. The study ran its PCR with 60 Vbeta and 13 Jbeta primers. Clones were sequenced by immunoSEQ multiplex PCR, and TCRdb holds only the in-frame ones, with some missing. The repertoire holds 150,000 to 200,000 clones, with 65% to 85% as singletons. Source material: PBMCs. The receptors here all came from a woman aged 50 to 60 in good health and CMV-seropositive.

This clone was observed a handful of times. The chain recombines TRBV2 with TRBJ1-1; 7 bases line up with TRBD1. The V gene's germline CDR1 is SNHLY and CDR2 FYNNEI. This CDR3 has 13 amino acids. J lost 6 bases, V lost 10 bases, and 11 bases had no gene match. The chain's CDR3 is CATKANRGPEAFF. The DNA for the CDR3 is TGTGCCACCAAAGCCAACAGGGGTCCTGAAGCTTTCTTT.

The chain carries TRBV9 and TRBJ2-3; a possible D gene is TRBD2 (6 bases). Trimming took 3 bases from V and 6 from J, leaving 11 bases between them. This CDR3 has 13 residues. Per germline, CDR1 SGDLS and CDR2 YYNGEE. The CDR3 DNA is TGTGCCAGCAGCGCGGGAGTTACGGATACGCAGTATTTT. Its translation is CASSAGVTDTQYF.

This clone has a single count. This rearrangement joins TRBV27 to TRBJ2-1, with D perhaps matching TRBD2 (6 bases). The germline CDR1 and CDR2 sequences are MNHEY and SMNVEV (reference sequence). V lost 7 bases and J lost 4, with 11 bases in between. This CDR3 comprises 13 residues. The CDR3 DNA is TGTGCCAGCAAGGCGGGATTGTACAATGAGCAGTTCTTC. This gives the protein CASKAGLYNEQFF.

The CDR3 spells CASSLEISSGSSYNEQFF. CDR3 coding DNA: TGTGCCAGCAGCTTAGAGATATCGAGCGGAAGCTCCTACAATGAGCAGTTCTTC. The J gene is TRBJ2-1, the V gene TRBV7-8; possible D gene TRBD2, 5 bases. Germline V gives CDR1 SGHVS, CDR2 FQNEAQ. Trimming cost V 1 base and J 0 bases, with 16 bases left between them. The CDR3 is 18 residues long.

The genes are TRBV19 and TRBJ1-2; D not resolved. V was trimmed by 8 bases and J by 0 bases, leaving 10 bases between them. This CDR3 comprises 13 residues. Germline-derived CDR1 and CDR2 are LNHDA and SQIVND (reference sequence). CDR3 coding DNA: TGTGCCAGTCAGAACCCTCCTAACTATGGCTACACCTTC. Encoded protein: CASQNPPNYGYTF.

The chain recombines TRBV5-1 with TRBJ2-2; possible D gene TRBD1, 6 bases. The CDR3 is made up of 14 amino acids. CDR1 and CDR2 from the germline V gene are SGHRS and YFSETQ. The ends were cut back, 3 bases at V and 4 bases at J, with 10 bases in the middle. CDR3 sequence reads: CASSSLGGTGELFF. In DNA, the CDR3 is TGCGCCAGCAGCTCCTTAGGGGGCACCGGGGAGCTGTTTTTT. Full variable domain (outside the CDR3, taken from reference TRBV5-1 and TRBJ2-2): KAGVTQTPRYLIKTRGQQVTLSCSPISGHRSVSWYQQTPGQGLQFLFEYFSETQRNKGNFPGRFSGRQFSNSRSEMNVSTLELGDSALYLCASSSLGGTGELFFGEGSRLTVL.

The rearrangement links TRBV7-9 to TRBJ1-1, with a possible D match to TRBD1 (5 bases). The V gene lost 1 base and the J gene lost 2 bases, with 11 bases spanning the gap. There are 15 residues in the CDR3. Germline loops: CDR1 SEHNR, CDR2 FQNEAQ (reference sequence). The CDR3 loop is CASSLEGQLNTEAFF. In DNA form, the CDR3 reads TGTGCCAGCAGCTTAGAGGGGCAGCTCAACACTGAAGCTTTCTTT.

The genes are TRBV7-6 and TRBJ1-6, with a tentative D call TRBD1 (6 bases). The CDR3 length is 14 residues. Per germline, CDR1 SGHVS and CDR2 FNYEAQ. Trimming cost V 5 bases and J 8 bases, with 13 bases left between them. The CDR3 region is CASSLRTVDSPLHF. Here the CDR3 DNA reads TGTGCCAGCAGCCTTCGGACAGTTGATTCACCCCTCCACTTT.

The V and J genes are TRBV7-2 and TRBJ2-2; maybe TRBD1 (6 bases). The V and J ends lost 1 base and 0 bases respectively, with 9 bases between them. CDR1 SGHTA and CDR2 FQGNSA come from the germline V gene. The CDR3 consists of 16 residues. CDR3 DNA sequence: TGTGCCAGCAGCTTAGGTGGGGGCACGAACACCGGGGAGCTGTTTTTT. The encoded protein is CASSLGGGTNTGELFF.

This clone was picked up a small number of times. The identical CDR3 is also encoded by other nucleotide sequences in the sample. The chain uses TRBV5-1 and TRBJ2-5; possibly TRBD1 for D (8 bases). CDR1 is SGHRS, CDR2 YFSETQ, per germline. The CDR3 has 15 residues. Trimming removed 2 bases at V and 4 bases at J, with 15 bases between. The CDR3 loop reads CASSFGGTGGETQYF. CDR3 DNA sequence: TGCGCCAGCAGCTTCGGGGGGACAGGCGGAGAGACCCAGTACTTC.